This TCR beta chain was profiled in a study of CD8+CD57+ T cells in acquired aplastic anemia. The wider study: The study obtained an average of 3.2 ug of DNA from sorted CD4+ and CD8+ cells. Study results and caveats: Around 27 was the count of CD8+ CDR3 sequences that patients shared with controls.

Germline CDR1 is SGHNT and CDR2 is YYREEE (reference sequence). CDR3 length equals 15 residues. The V segment lost 0 bases and the J segment 2 bases; nucleotides outside the gene matches: 2. Profiles of TCR beta VDJ and CDR3 were generated from a genomic DNA template. TCRdb itself ran the reads through MiXCR, one entry per CDR3 protein. The table shows around 250,000 distinct CDR3 sequences, with around 82% occurring only once. In patients chosen for sequencing, flow cytometry had shown CD8+CD57+ cell expansion. This clonotype showed up just a few times. The target antigen is unknown. The specimen sequenced was sorted CD4+, CD8+, or CD8+CD57+ T cells (not recorded which) from PBMCs. This receptor was obtained from a human donor with aplastic anemia. The chain carries TRBV5-4 and TRBJ2-3; 8 nucleotides agree with TRBD1. The CDR3 bases are TGTGCCAGCAGCTTGGACAGGGGGGTCACAGATACGCAGTATTTT. Its protein is CASSLDRGVTDTQYF.